This passage covers 19 T cell receptor beta chains from one sample sequenced in a study of T cell responses to AZD1222 COVID-19 vaccine. The table came from immunoSEQ multiplex PCR; TCRdb's copy has only in-frame clones and leaves some out. Of 90,000 to 150,000 clones listed, 88% are singletons. Sequenced material: peripheral blood, taken 28 days after the second AZD1222 dose. The receptors here all came from an adult who received the AZD1222 COVID-19 vaccine.

The J gene is TRBJ1-1, the V gene TRBV7-9; D may be TRBD1 (6 bases). CDR1 and CDR2 from the germline V gene are SEHNR and FQNEAQ (reference sequence). The CDR3 extends over 14 amino acids. Trimming removed 2 bases from V and 3 bases from J, with 10 bases in between. Here the CDR3 reads CASSLRDMDTEAFF. CDR3 bases: TGTGCCAGCAGCTTAAGGGACATGGACACTGAAGCTTTCTTT. Variable domain in full (rest from reference TRBV7-9 and TRBJ1-1): DTGVSQNPRHKITKRGQNVTFRCDPISEHNRLYWYRQTLGQGPEFLTYFQNEAQLEKSRLLSDRFSAERPKGSFSTLEIQRTEQGDSAMYLCASSLRDMDTEAFFGQGTRLTVV.

The chain is built from TRBV6-5 and TRBJ1-1, with 7 bases aligning to TRBD1. Looked up from germline, CDR1 is MNHEY and CDR2 is SVGAGI. The trim removed 5 bases at V and 1 base at J, leaving 4 bases unmatched. The CDR3 length is 14 residues. CDR3 loop: CASSTGQRNTEAFF. Written as DNA, the CDR3 is TGTGCCAGCAGTACGGGACAGCGGAACACTGAAGCTTTCTTT.

This rearrangement joins TRBV7-3 to TRBJ1-6; no reliable D call. The CDR3 spans 15 residues. The germline V and J ends were trimmed by 1 base and 10 bases, with 14 bases remaining between them. Germline V gene lookup returns CDR1 SGHTA and CDR2 FQGTGA. CDR3 in DNA: TGTGCCAGCAGCTTAAACAGCTTCGCGGGGTCACCCCTCCACTTT. This translates into CASSLNSFAGSPLHF.

This clone showed up just once. The chain carries TRBV3-1 (or the pseudogene TRBV3-2) and TRBJ2-1; 8 positions match TRBD2. In germline, CDR1 is LGHDT, CDR2 YNNKEL (reference sequence). V lost 5 bases, J lost 0 bases, and 3 bases stayed unmatched. The CDR3 has 15 residues. CDR3: CASSASGFSYNEQFF. The CDR3 DNA follows: TGTGCCAGCAGCGCTAGCGGGTTCTCCTACAATGAGCAGTTCTTC.

The chain couples TRBV7-9 to TRBJ1-2, with 9 bases identical to TRBD1. After removal of 5 bases from V and 0 bases from J, the junction contained 1 base not matched to a gene. CDR3 length equals 14 residues. From germline, CDR1 is SEHNR and CDR2 FQNEAQ (reference sequence). This CDR3 reads CASSRTGANYGYTF. The CDR3 DNA is TGTGCCAGCAGCAGGACAGGGGCTAACTATGGCTACACCTTC.

CDR3 protein: CASSVDRVGTGELFF. The CDR3 region has the DNA TGTGCCAGCTCCGTCGACAGGGTAGGCACCGGGGAGCTGTTTTTT. The rearrangement uses TRBV18 and TRBJ2-2, with 7 bases aligning to TRBD1. Germline V lookup: CDR1 KGHSH, CDR2 LQKENI. The CDR3 loop spans 15 amino acids. Trimming cost V 6 bases and J 4 bases; bases outside gene matches: 8.

The rearrangement uses TRBV4-2 and TRBJ2-3, with 8 nucleotides matching TRBD1. J lost 2 bases, V lost 0 bases, and 16 bases had no gene match. From germline, CDR1 is LGHNA and CDR2 YNFKEQ. CDR3 length: 20 amino acids. CDR3 nucleotides: TGTGCCAGCAGCCAAGAGTTCGCCCCTCCCGGGACAGGAGACACAGATACGCAGTATTTT. Its translation is CASSQEFAPPGTGDTDTQYF.

The chain uses TRBV28 and TRBJ1-2; the D is unclear. Trimming took 3 bases from V and 0 from J, leaving 11 bases between them. Per the germline V gene, CDR1 is MDHEN and CDR2 is SYDVKM. This CDR3 contains 15 residues. Written as DNA, the CDR3 is TGTGCCAGCAGTTTGGTGCAGCTATCTAACTATGGCTACACCTTC. Translation: CASSLVQLSNYGYTF.

This chain links TRBV4-1 with TRBJ2-1; D call uncertain. There are 13 residues in the CDR3. The V gene lost 3 bases and the J gene lost 6 bases, with 9 bases spanning the gap. The V gene's germline CDR1 is MGHRA and CDR2 YSYEKL. The CDR3, as DNA: TGCGCCAGCAGCCAGGGTTCGGTCAATGAGCAGTTCTTC. This encodes CASSQGSVNEQFF.

The V and J genes are TRBV10-3 and TRBJ1-2, with 9 bases identical to TRBD1. J gave up 6 bases and V 2 bases, and 7 bases lay outside the gene matches. The germline gives CDR1 ENHRY, CDR2 SYGVKD. The CDR3 has 15 amino acids. CDR3 sequence (DNA): TGTGCCATCAGTGAGGCCCACAGGGGGCGGGATGGCTACACCTTC. Its translation is CAISEAHRGRDGYTF.

This clone came up once. The chain is built from TRBV6-2 or TRBV6-3 and TRBJ2-1, with TRBD1 identical over 10 bases. The CDR3 consists of 16 residues. CDR1 and CDR2 (germline): MNHEY, SVGEGT. V was clipped by 6 bases and J by 3 bases; unmatched bases: 8. CDR3 nucleotides: TGTGCCAGCAGCCGTACCGGGACAGGGGTCTACAATGAGCAGTTCTTC. Protein sequence: CASSRTGTGVYNEQFF.

V and J are TRBV28 and TRBJ1-1; D gene uncertain. Germline values: CDR1 MDHEN, CDR2 SYDVKM. Trimming removed 8 bases from V and 1 base from J, with 14 bases in between. The CDR3 spans 14 residues. The CDR3 DNA sequence: TGTGCCAGCCCCCCCTCCGGAGCGAACACTGAAGCTTTCTTT. Amino acids: CASPPSGANTEAFF.

The chain uses TRBV19 and TRBJ2-1; 7 bases align to TRBD1. After removal of 1 base from V and 5 bases from J, the junction contained 5 bases not matched to a gene. CDR1 and CDR2 (germline): LNHDA, SQIVND (reference sequence). The CDR3 loop spans 15 amino acids. The CDR3 sequence is CASSIGQGRHNEQFF. The CDR3, as DNA: TGTGCCAGTAGTATAGGACAGGGAAGACACAATGAGCAGTTCTTC.

V gene TRBV19 combines with J gene TRBJ2-3, with D possibly being TRBD2 (5 bases). Germline CDR1 reads LNHDA; CDR2 reads SQIVND (reference sequence). The ends were cut back, 9 bases at V and 5 bases at J, with 21 bases in the middle. The CDR3 extends over 15 amino acids. Here the CDR3 DNA reads TGTGCCAGCTCCACCTGGAGGCAAAGTATAGATACGCAGTATTTT. This gives the protein CASSTWRQSIDTQYF.

The chain carries TRBV7-9 and TRBJ2-5; 15 nucleotides match TRBD2. Germline V CDR1 and CDR2: SEHNR, FQNEAQ (reference sequence). The trim removed 6 bases at V and 4 bases at J, leaving 9 bases unmatched. The CDR3 runs to 17 residues. The CDR3 DNA is TGTGCCAGCAGTTTTTCTGTGGGACTAGCGGGGGGAGAGACCCAGTACTTC. Its protein product is CASSFSVGLAGGETQYF.

The rearrangement joins TRBV6-2 or TRBV6-3 to TRBJ1-4, with 7 bases aligning to TRBD1. V shed 6 bases and J 8 bases; nucleotides not matched to a gene: 12. CDR3 length equals 15 residues. Germline CDR1 MNHEY, CDR2 SVGEGT. The DNA of the CDR3 is TGTGCCAGCAGCCGCGACAGGGAAGAGGGGGAAAAACTGTTTTTT. Protein sequence: CASSRDREEGEKLFF.

The chain uses TRBV3-1 (or the pseudogene TRBV3-2) and TRBJ2-7; D call uncertain. Deletions cut 0 bases from V and 2 bases from J, with 8 bases between. The CDR3 sequence is 14 residues long. Germline CDR1 is LGHDT and CDR2 is YNNKEL (reference sequence). The CDR3 spells CASSQEVPTYEQYF. CDR3 nucleotides: TGTGCCAGCAGCCAAGAGGTCCCAACCTACGAGCAGTACTTC.

This sequence joins TRBV6-2 or TRBV6-3 and TRBJ2-3; unclear D gene. The CDR3 has 11 amino acids. V was pared by 4 bases and J by 5 bases, with 4 bases between. The germline gives CDR1 MNHEY, CDR2 SVGEGT. The DNA of the CDR3 is TGTGCCAGCAGTTTAAGAGATACGCAGTATTTT. This gives the protein CASSLRDTQYF.

This clone was picked up one time. The sample holds other DNA sequences that translate to the same CDR3. The chain recombines TRBV5-1 with TRBJ1-1; D remains ambiguous. The V gene's germline CDR1 is SGHRS and CDR2 YFSETQ. This CDR3 spans 11 amino acids. V was shortened by 4 bases and J by 5 bases, with 6 bases between the two germline ends. The CDR3 DNA is TGCGCCAGCAGCCTAGGTACTGAAGCTTTCTTT. Translated, it gives CASSLGTEAFF. Looking up the rest from reference TRBV5-1 and TRBJ1-1 gives the full variable domain: KAGVTQTPRYLIKTRGQQVTLSCSPISGHRSVSWYQQTPGQGLQFLFEYFSETQRNKGNFPGRFSGRQFSNSRSEMNVSTLELGDSALYLCASSLGTEAFFGQGTRLTVV.